A single T cell receptor (beta chain) is shown here with its context. What it binds is unknown. As to treatment: approximately nine-day PBMC culture with coronavirus spike peptide pools or control peptides (ViraFEST assay). This entry belongs to a study of vaccination and CD4 T cells after COVID-19. Study as a whole: Each control was exposed to a CEFX pool, an HIV-1 Nef pool, or no peptide at all.

Oncomine TCR Beta short-read sequencing was applied to DNA from cultured CD4+ T cells. TCRdb analysed the PCR reads with MiXCR anew, one entry per CDR3 protein. This table has some 10,000 distinct CDR3 sequences, 45% appearing once. V was clipped by 3 bases and J by 2 bases, with 10 bases between them. The CDR3 sequence is 13 residues long. Per the germline V gene, CDR1 is SQVTM and CDR2 is ANQGSEA. V usage is TRBV29-1 and J usage is TRBJ1-2; TRBD1 might be the D (6 bases). The TCR was taken from a human donor with COVID-19. Sequencing was performed on cultured CD4+ T cells from blood, taken after SARS-CoV-2 vaccination. The CDR3 loop is CSVEKDSNYGYTF. The CDR3 region has the DNA TGCAGCGTTGAGAAGGACAGCAACTATGGCTACACCTTC.